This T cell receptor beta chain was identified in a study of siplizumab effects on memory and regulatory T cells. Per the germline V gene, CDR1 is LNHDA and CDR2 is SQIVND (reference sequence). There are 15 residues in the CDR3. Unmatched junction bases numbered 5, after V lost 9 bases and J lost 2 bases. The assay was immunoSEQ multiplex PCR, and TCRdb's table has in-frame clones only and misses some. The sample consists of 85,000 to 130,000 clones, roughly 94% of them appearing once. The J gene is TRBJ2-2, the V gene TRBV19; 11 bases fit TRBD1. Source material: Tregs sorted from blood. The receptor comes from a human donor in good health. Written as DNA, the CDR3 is TGTGCCAGCAGGACAGGGGGCGAAAACACCGGGGAGCTGTTTTTT. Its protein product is CASRTGGENTGELFF.